These 14 T cell receptor beta chains came from one sample sequenced in a study of CD8 T cell repertoires and HIV-1 epitope variants. The repertoire was sequenced with immunoSEQ multiplex PCR; TCRdb's copy has only in-frame clones and lacks some. The sample carries 90,000 or so clones, 74% recorded once. Sequenced: uncultured baseline CD8+ T cells from peripheral blood mononuclear cells (PBMCs). These receptors were taken from a male donor with HIV.

V is TRBV28 and J is TRBJ2-6, with no clear D. This CDR3 is built from 17 residues. V lost 4 bases and J 1 base, leaving 14 bases between the germline ends. CDR1 is MDHEN, CDR2 SYDVKM, per germline. The CDR3 region is CASSSRVPKSGANVLTF. The CDR3 nucleotides read TGTGCCAGCAGTTCTCGGGTCCCCAAGTCTGGGGCCAACGTCCTGACTTTC.

The gene calls are TRBV6-1 and TRBJ2-3, with D perhaps assigned TRBD1 or TRBD2 (6 bases each). Germline V gene data show CDR1 as MNHNS and CDR2 as SASEGT. CDR3 length: 14 amino acids. V lost 5 bases to trimming and J lost 2 bases, with 11 bases between them. The CDR3 DNA reads as TGTGCCAGCAGTCGACAGGACTACACAGATACGCAGTATTTT. This translates into CASSRQDYTDTQYF.

This clone was counted only a few times. V is TRBV5-1 and J is TRBJ1-1; no reliable D call. This CDR3 region has 14 residues. Germline CDR1 reads SGHRS; CDR2 reads YFSETQ. V dropped 0 bases and J dropped 1 base, with 7 bases sitting between them. The CDR3 nucleotides are TGCGCCAGCAGCTTGGCACCCGGGAACACTGAAGCTTTCTTT. Translated, it gives CASSLAPGNTEAFF.

The chain carries TRBV5-1 and TRBJ2-7; possibly TRBD1 for D (6 bases). The CDR3 length is 14 residues. V was trimmed by 0 bases and J by 2 bases, leaving 9 bases between them. Germline V gene sequence: CDR1 SGHRS, CDR2 YFSETQ. This chain's CDR3 is CASSLEGGPYEQYF. CDR3 coding DNA: TGCGCCAGCAGCTTGGAAGGGGGTCCCTACGAGCAGTACTTC.

The rearrangement uses TRBV7-3 and TRBJ2-5, with 9 bases identical to TRBD2. The CDR3 is 16 residues long. With 2 bases clipped from V and 0 bases from J, the junction kept 4 bases outside the gene matches. Germline V lookup: CDR1 SGHTA, CDR2 FQGTGA. CDR3: CASSLQAGGYQETQYF. The CDR3 coding sequence is TGTGCCAGCAGCTTACAAGCGGGGGGTTACCAAGAGACCCAGTACTTC.

The chain has TRBV28 and TRBJ1-5; no definite D call. Trimming removed 1 base at V and 7 bases at J, with 5 bases between. The CDR3 covers 12 residues. CDR1 is MDHEN, CDR2 SYDVKM, per germline. The CDR3 nucleotides are TGTGCCAGCAGTTTATCATCACAGCCCCAGCATTTT. Protein sequence: CASSLSSQPQHF. The full variable domain, with the rest looked up from reference TRBV28 and TRBJ1-5, is DVKVTQSSRYLVKRTGEKVFLECVQDMDHENMFWYRQDPGLGLRLIYFSYDVKMKEKGDIPEGYSVSREKKERFSLILESASTNQTSMYLCASSLSSQPQHFGDGTRLSIL.

This clone was counted between two and nine times. The chain links TRBV4-1 to TRBJ2-5, with D perhaps TRBD1 (6 bases). Germline CDR1 reads MGHRA; CDR2 reads YSYEKL. V was shortened by 1 base and J by 5 bases, with 11 bases between the two germline ends. CDR3 length: 14 amino acids. The CDR3 loop is CASSQAQGGETQYF. The CDR3 DNA reads TGCGCCAGCAGCCAAGCACAGGGCGGGGAGACCCAGTACTTC.

V and J are TRBV19 and TRBJ2-7, with D uncertain. V was trimmed by 2 bases and J by 1 base, leaving 15 bases between them. The CDR3 runs to 16 residues. Germline-derived CDR1 and CDR2 are LNHDA and SQIVND (reference sequence). The CDR3 sequence is CASSIYPPPASYEQYF. The CDR3 DNA follows: TGTGCCAGTAGTATATACCCCCCGCCGGCTTCCTACGAGCAGTACTTC.

This chain uses TRBV10-3 with TRBJ1-4; 8 bases line up with TRBD1. Trimming at V came to 6 bases and at J to 5 bases, leaving 11 bases not matched to a gene. The CDR3 is 16 amino acids. From germline, CDR1 is ENHRY and CDR2 SYGVKD. CDR3 sequence (DNA): TGTGCCATCAGCCAAACTTCTGGACAGGGAAATGAAAAACTGTTTTTT. Its translation: CAISQTSGQGNEKLFF.

Worth noting for this clone: The identical CDR3 is also encoded by other nucleotide sequences in the sample. The chain couples TRBV6-6 to TRBJ1-2; D is undetermined. This CDR3 comprises 11 residues. V was cut by 2 bases and J by 6 bases, with 4 bases left in between. Per the germline V gene, CDR1 is MNHNY and CDR2 is SVGAGI (reference sequence). The CDR3 DNA follows: TGTGCCAGCAGTTACGTTGATGGCTACACCTTC. Its protein is CASSYVDGYTF.

The chain joins TRBV19 to TRBJ1-5, with TRBD1 as a possible D gene (5 bases). The ends were cut back, 1 base at V and 3 bases at J, with 7 bases in the middle. The CDR3 length is 14 residues. Germline-derived CDR1 and CDR2 are LNHDA and SQIVND (reference sequence). CDR3 region: CASSIARDNQPQHF. For the CDR3, the DNA is TGTGCCAGTAGTATAGCCAGGGACAATCAGCCCCAGCATTTT. The whole variable domain, filled in from reference TRBV19 and TRBJ1-5, reads DGGITQSPKYLFRKEGQNVTLSCEQNLNHDAMYWYRQDPGQGLRLIYYSQIVNDFQKGDIAEGYSVSREKKESFPLTVTSAQKNPTAFYLCASSIARDNQPQHFGDGTRLSIL.

This clone occurred a few times. The V gene is TRBV27, the J gene TRBJ2-3; the match to TRBD1 covers 10 bases. The CDR3 loop spans 13 amino acids. Germline loops: CDR1 MNHEY, CDR2 SMNVEV (reference sequence). V shed 6 bases, J shed 6 bases, and the junction held 3 bases outside the gene matches. DNA for the CDR3: TGTGCCAGCAGGGACAGGGGGAGGGATACGCAGTATTTT. Protein: CASRDRGRDTQYF.

The genes are TRBV7-2 and TRBJ2-5; a possible D gene is TRBD1 (6 bases). Germline assignment: CDR1 SGHTA and CDR2 FQGNSA. The V end was cut by 5 bases, the J end by 5 bases, with 9 bases between. The CDR3 contains 12 residues. The DNA for the CDR3 is TGTGCCAGCAGCGGGGGCGGCGAGACCCAGTACTTC. Translating it yields CASSGGGETQYF.

For this clone: The junction and the germline gene differ at one end; a read error may be behind it. The genes are TRBV7-7 and TRBJ2-5; 8 positions agree with TRBD1. This CDR3 region has 16 residues. Germline assignment: CDR1 SSHAT and CDR2 FNYEAQ (reference sequence). The DNA of the CDR3 is TGTGCTAGCAGCTTATTGGGCAGGGGGCGAGAAGAGACCCAGTACTTC. Amino acids: CASSLLGRGREETQYF.